This T cell receptor (beta chain) was sequenced for a study of blood T cell repertoires in COVID-19 (TCRdb year 2020). Concerning the study at large: Collaborator samples came from the United States, Italy and Spain and covered acute and convalescent phases of COVID-19. The prospective study material was composed of cDNA or gDNA derived from T cells, B-cell-depleted T cells, or PBMCs. Subjects who had been exposed to COVID-19, were actively infected with it, or had recovered from it provided the deeply sampled blood TCRbeta repertoires that made up the dataset. The repertoires were made available in a free public database intended to serve as a resource for research on the immune response to SARS-CoV-2. The samples were drawn from the first 160 participants of the ongoing ImmuneRACE study and from over 950 subjects provided by 6 global collaborators. Nearly every sample came with metadata listing a de-identified subject ID, COVID-19 status, age in years and sex. Where HLA class I and class II types were available, the types were taken from metadata supplied by the sample provider, not from assay-based typing. The full study reports these points: The amount of clinical and demographic metadata varied by source and participant and was provided uncurated.

TCRbeta CDR3 regions were amplified from genomic DNA using the immunoSEQ Assay, a bias-controlled multiplex PCR. Per the original workflow: Within the assay, amplification of reference gene primers was used to estimate how many nucleated cells each sample contained. To quantify the absolute abundance of each unique TCRbeta CDR3 rearrangement, sequence reads were collapsed and filtered. For each sample, productive Simpson clonality was calculated by taking the square root of Simpson's diversity index across productive rearrangements. The immuneACCESS repertoire file appears here via TCRdb, limited to in-frame rearrangements. These files lack a portion of the clones; in checked studies, under half of the deficit traces to unresolved V genes, and the cause of the others is not known. The V and J calls and clone size come from that table; D and trimming were worked out from the DNA. For this sample the table gives about 320,000 clones, of which roughly 89% were detected only once. Approximately 5.5% of the sample is in the top ten clones.

Participants in the prospective study were enrolled through a virtual design, were aged 18 to 89 years, and lived in 24 United States geographic areas. In the prospective study, participants were assigned to cohorts based on the clinical history participants reported in a screening survey and a study questionnaire. For ImmuneRACE Cohort 3, a participant was defined as recovered based on two consecutive negative NP/OP PCR tests, clearance by a healthcare professional, or resolution of symptoms. In the prospective study, mobile phlebotomists collected whole blood, serum and a nasopharyngeal or oropharyngeal swab from each participant. Prospective study participants could optionally give additional blood draws and questionnaires over an approximately two-month period. Prospective study blood samples were shipped either frozen or at room temperature before DNA extraction. Note on this clone: Its antigen is still unknown. No base-level quality is on record; no much larger clone is a single base apart.

Source material: PBMCs or T cells enriched from blood (not recorded which). The receptor's source is a man between 60 and 75 years old who had recovered from COVID-19.

The CDR3 amino acid sequence is: CASSLRTSGRADNEQFF. The DNA is TGTGCCAGCAGTCTCCGGACTAGCGGGAGGGCCGACAATGAGCAGTTCTTC. The V gene is TRBV2 and the J gene is TRBJ2-1; TRBD2 aligns with 15 central bases. From cysteine to phenylalanine, the CDR3 is 17 amino acids long. Only CDR3 DNA remains: 51 bases, in frame from the first base. The germline V gene yields SNHLY for CDR1 and FYNNEI for CDR2. V has 5 bases trimmed and J has 5 bases trimmed; junction bases matching no gene number 7.